Only a few counts were recorded for the clone carrying this T cell receptor beta chain. The record originates from a study of cytomegalovirus exposure and HLA in healthy donors. CDR1 SNHLY and CDR2 FYNNEI come from the germline V gene. This CDR3 spans 15 amino acids. V lost 1 base, J lost 2 bases, and 2 bases stayed unmatched. Amplification used 60 Vbeta primers and 13 Jbeta primers. Method: immunoSEQ multiplex PCR; TCRdb's copy keeps in-frame clones and lacks some. The profile shows around 160,000 clones, 60% to 80% of them singletons. J is TRBJ2-5 and V is TRBV2; 9 nucleotides agree with TRBD1. The receptor's source is a man between 18 and 29 years old in good health and CMV-seropositive. What was sequenced was PBMCs. CDR3 DNA sequence: TGTGCCAGCAGTGAAGGTGGGACAGGGCAAGAGACCCAGTACTTC. Protein: CASSEGGTGQETQYF.